This is a list of T cell receptor beta chains from one sample in a study of CD8 T cells in Susac syndrome. TCRdb processed the immunoSEQ multiplex PCR reads anew with MiXCR; each CDR3 protein has one entry. The table records roughly 150,000 distinct CDR3 sequences, approximately 94% of them present only once. Sequenced: CD4+ T cells from PBMCs. These receptors were collected from a human donor with multiple sclerosis. CDR3s include the opening cysteine and the closing phenylalanine or tryptophan. A D gene is named only where the DNA matches it firmly. Only some rows state a clone size, as once, few, many or a class for expanded clones.

cdr3_nt: TGCAGCGTTAGTCCGCTGAGCGGGAGGGCCGGTGAGCAGTTCTTC
cdr3_aa: CSVSPLSGRAGEQFF
j_call: TRBJ2-1
d_call: TRBD2
clone_size: NA
v_call: TRBV29-1

cdr3_nt: TGTGCCAGCAGCTTCGGGAGGTCGAAAAACATTCAGTACTTC
cdr3_aa: CASSFGRSKNIQYF
j_call: TRBJ2-4
d_call: TRBD2
clone_size: NA
v_call: TRBV13

cdr3_nt: TGTGCCAGCAGCGTCCTCCAGGGAGGCACAGATACGCAGTATTTT
cdr3_aa: CASSVLQGGTDTQYF
j_call: TRBJ2-3
d_call: NA
clone_size: NA
v_call: TRBV9

cdr3_nt: TGTGCCATCAGTCCAACTCAGGGGAAGGACACTGAAGCTTTCTTT
cdr3_aa: CAISPTQGKDTEAFF
j_call: TRBJ1-1
d_call: NA
clone_size: NA
v_call: TRBV10-3

cdr3_nt: TGTGCCAGCAGCCAGGGTAACCCCCAGAGCACAGATACGCAGTATTTT
cdr3_aa: CASSQGNPQSTDTQYF
j_call: TRBJ2-3
d_call: NA
clone_size: NA
v_call: TRBV3-1

cdr3_nt: TGTGCCAGCATCCTGGCGGGCAGGGACGACACTGAAGCTTTCTTT
cdr3_aa: CASILAGRDDTEAFF
j_call: TRBJ1-1
d_call: NA
clone_size: NA
v_call: TRBV3-1

cdr3_nt: TGTGCTAGTGGCATTGGACGGGATGGCTACACCTTC
cdr3_aa: CASGIGRDGYTF
j_call: TRBJ1-2
d_call: NA
clone_size: NA
v_call: TRBV12-5

cdr3_nt: TGTGCCAGCAGCCCAACAGGGATGAACACTGAAGCTTTCTTT
cdr3_aa: CASSPTGMNTEAFF
j_call: TRBJ1-1
d_call: NA
clone_size: once
v_call: TRBV6-2/TRBV6-3

cdr3_nt: TGCAGCGTTGTAATATCGGGGTTAAACTATGGCTACACCTTC
cdr3_aa: CSVVISGLNYGYTF
j_call: TRBJ1-2
d_call: NA
clone_size: NA
v_call: TRBV29-1

cdr3_nt: TGTGCCAGCAGTAGGGGAGGAGCGGGAGACAACGAGCAGTACTTC
cdr3_aa: CASSRGGAGDNEQYF
j_call: TRBJ2-7
d_call: TRBD2
clone_size: NA
v_call: TRBV6-5

cdr3_nt: TGTGCCTGGAGAGAACAGGCCTTTTACTACGAGCAGTACTTC
cdr3_aa: CAWREQAFYYEQYF
j_call: TRBJ2-7
d_call: NA
clone_size: NA
v_call: TRBV30

cdr3_nt: TGTGCCAGCAGCTATCAGTACAGGGTCCCCGGGGAGCTGTTTTTT
cdr3_aa: CASSYQYRVPGELFF
j_call: TRBJ2-2
d_call: NA
clone_size: NA
v_call: TRBV6-5

cdr3_nt: TGCGCCAGCAGCCAAGATCAGTCAAGCTACTATGGCTACACCTTC
cdr3_aa: CASSQDQSSYYGYTF
j_call: TRBJ1-2
d_call: NA
clone_size: once
v_call: TRBV4-3

cdr3_nt: TGTGCCAGCAGTTTCCACTACCTAAATATCAATGAGCAGTTCTTC
cdr3_aa: CASSFHYLNINEQFF
j_call: TRBJ2-1
d_call: NA
clone_size: NA
v_call: TRBV12-3/TRBV12-4

cdr3_nt: TGTGCCTTCGATACCGGGACAGAAGCTTTCTTT
cdr3_aa: CAFDTGTEAFF
j_call: TRBJ1-1
d_call: NA
clone_size: NA
v_call: TRBV30

cdr3_nt: TGTGCCACCAGCAGAGTACAAAGCCCCACTGAAGCTTTCTTT
cdr3_aa: CATSRVQSPTEAFF
j_call: TRBJ1-1
d_call: NA
clone_size: NA
v_call: TRBV15

cdr3_nt: TGTGCCAGCGGCGACAGGGGATCGGCTGAAGCTTTCTTT
cdr3_aa: CASGDRGSAEAFF
j_call: TRBJ1-1
d_call: TRBD1
clone_size: NA
v_call: TRBV2

cdr3_nt: TGTGCCAGCAGTTACAGAAATGAAAAACTGTTTTTT
cdr3_aa: CASSYRNEKLFF
j_call: TRBJ1-4
d_call: NA
clone_size: NA
v_call: TRBV6-6

cdr3_nt: TGCAGCGTTCGGGTTGGGTCTGGAAACACCATATATTTT
cdr3_aa: CSVRVGSGNTIYF
j_call: TRBJ1-3
d_call: NA
clone_size: NA
v_call: TRBV29-1

cdr3_nt: TGCAGTGCTAGAGGTAGTTACAATGAGCAGTTCTTC
cdr3_aa: CSARGSYNEQFF
j_call: TRBJ2-1
d_call: NA
clone_size: once
v_call: TRBV20-1

cdr3_nt: TGCAGCGTTGAAGGACCCACCAGGGCGAATGGCTACACCTTC
cdr3_aa: CSVEGPTRANGYTF
j_call: TRBJ1-2
d_call: NA
clone_size: NA
v_call: TRBV29-1

cdr3_nt: TGCAGCGTTGAAGGACAGGGCTTGGCCACTGAAGCTTTCTTT
cdr3_aa: CSVEGQGLATEAFF
j_call: TRBJ1-1
d_call: TRBD1
clone_size: NA
v_call: TRBV29-1

cdr3_nt: TGCAGTGCAACAGGGAAAGCTAACTATGGCTACACCTTC
cdr3_aa: CSATGKANYGYTF
j_call: TRBJ1-2
d_call: NA
clone_size: once
v_call: TRBV20-1

cdr3_nt: TGTGCCAGCAGTCCCCCCCGGCGGGGCGGTCAAGAGACCCAGTACTTC
cdr3_aa: CASSPPRRGGQETQYF
j_call: TRBJ2-5
d_call: NA
clone_size: NA
v_call: TRBV28

cdr3_nt: TGCAGTGCTAGAGATAAACCCGGGACTAGCGGATACTACGAGCAGTACTTC
cdr3_aa: CSARDKPGTSGYYEQYF
j_call: TRBJ2-7
d_call: TRBD2
clone_size: NA
v_call: TRBV20-1

cdr3_nt: NA
cdr3_aa: CASSLFLSVPAEAFF
j_call: TRBJ1-1
d_call: NA
clone_size: NA
v_call: TRBV11-1

cdr3_nt: TGCAGTGCTCCCCAGGGACTAGGCTACGAGCAGTACTTC
cdr3_aa: CSAPQGLGYEQYF
j_call: TRBJ2-7
d_call: TRBD2
clone_size: NA
v_call: TRBV20-1

cdr3_nt: TGTGCCAGCAGCCAAGGAGGAGGGGTAGCCGGGCAGTTCTTC
cdr3_aa: CASSQGGGVAGQFF
j_call: TRBJ2-1
d_call: NA
clone_size: NA
v_call: TRBV7-9

cdr3_nt: TGTGCCAGCAGCCCGACTGGGACAGCCACAGATACGCAGTATTTT
cdr3_aa: CASSPTGTATDTQYF
j_call: TRBJ2-3
d_call: TRBD1
clone_size: NA
v_call: TRBV7-8

cdr3_nt: TGTGCCAGCAGCGAAGGGGGGAACACTGAAGCTTTCTTT
cdr3_aa: CASSEGGNTEAFF
j_call: TRBJ1-1
d_call: NA
clone_size: NA
v_call: TRBV7-3

cdr3_nt: TGTGCCAGCAGCCACCCAGGGCCAGATACGCAGTATTTT
cdr3_aa: CASSHPGPDTQYF
j_call: TRBJ2-3
d_call: NA
clone_size: once
v_call: TRBV7-2

cdr3_nt: TGTGCCAGCAGCGTAGGCAGGGGCTATGGCTACACCTTC
cdr3_aa: CASSVGRGYGYTF
j_call: TRBJ1-2
d_call: NA
clone_size: NA
v_call: TRBV9

cdr3_nt: TGTGCCAGCAGTCCTAGTCGAGATACGCAGTATTTT
cdr3_aa: CASSPSRDTQYF
j_call: TRBJ2-3
d_call: NA
clone_size: NA
v_call: TRBV6-6

cdr3_nt: TGTGCCAGCAGCCAGCGGCGGTACGAGCAGTACTTC
cdr3_aa: CASSQRRYEQYF
j_call: TRBJ2-7
d_call: NA
clone_size: once
v_call: TRBV3-1

cdr3_nt: TGTGCCAGCTCACCGGGGCCTATGGAAGAGACCCAGTACTTC
cdr3_aa: CASSPGPMEETQYF
j_call: TRBJ2-5
d_call: NA
clone_size: NA
v_call: TRBV5-5